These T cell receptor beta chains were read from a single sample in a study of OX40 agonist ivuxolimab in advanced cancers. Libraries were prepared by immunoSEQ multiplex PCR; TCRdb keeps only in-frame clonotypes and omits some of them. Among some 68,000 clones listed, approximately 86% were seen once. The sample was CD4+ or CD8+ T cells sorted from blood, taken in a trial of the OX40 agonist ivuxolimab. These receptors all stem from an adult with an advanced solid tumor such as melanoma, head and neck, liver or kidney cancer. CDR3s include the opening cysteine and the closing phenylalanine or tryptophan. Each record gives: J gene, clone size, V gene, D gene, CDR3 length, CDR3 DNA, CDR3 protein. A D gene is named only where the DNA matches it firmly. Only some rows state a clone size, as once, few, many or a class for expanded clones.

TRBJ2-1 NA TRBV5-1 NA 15 TGCGCCAGCGGCCTTAGACAGGGAGGACACAATGAGCAGTTCTTC CASGLRQGGHNEQFF
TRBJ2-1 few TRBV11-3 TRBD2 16 TGTGCCAGCAGCTTAGGCGGACTAGCGGGAGAGGGTGAGCAGTTCTTC CASSLGGLAGEGEQFF
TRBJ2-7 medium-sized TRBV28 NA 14 TGTGCCAGCAGTTTAGGGCGGACACTCTACGAGCAGTACTTC CASSLGRTLYEQYF
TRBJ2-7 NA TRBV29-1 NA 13 TGCAGCGCCACGGGCGGAGGGGTTTACGAGCAGTACTTC CSATGGGVYEQYF
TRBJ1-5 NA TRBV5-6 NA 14 TGTGCCAGCAGCTTGGGTGCAGGTCAGGTGCCCCAGCATTTT CASSLGAGQVPQHF
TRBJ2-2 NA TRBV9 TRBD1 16 TGTGCCAGCAGCCCCCGGACAGGGCCCACACCGGGGGAGCTGTTTTTT CASSPRTGPTPGELFF
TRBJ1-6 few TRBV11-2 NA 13 TGTGCCAGCAGCTTAGACGGATCGGCACCCCTCCACTTT CASSLDGSAPLHF
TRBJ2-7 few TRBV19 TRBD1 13 TGTGCCAGTAGTGGACAGGGGGCCCACGAGCAGTACTTC CASSGQGAHEQYF
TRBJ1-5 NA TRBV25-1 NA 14 TGTGCCAGCAGTGCCGGGGGGGGGAATCAGCCCCAGCATTTT CASSAGGGNQPQHF
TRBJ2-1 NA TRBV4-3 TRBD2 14 TGCGCCAGCAGCCTTAGCGGGATCTACAATGAGCAGTTCTTC CASSLSGIYNEQFF
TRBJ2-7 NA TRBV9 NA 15 TGTGCCAGCAGCGTTGAGCCACTAGGGGGGCGCGAGCAGTACTTC CASSVEPLGGREQYF
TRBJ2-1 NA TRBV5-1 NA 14 TGCGCCAGCAGCTTCTTTAGCGACTACAATGAGCAGTTCTTC CASSFFSDYNEQFF
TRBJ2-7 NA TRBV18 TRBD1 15 TGTGCCAGCTCACCAGGGGCAGGGGGCCACTACGAGCAGTACTTC CASSPGAGGHYEQYF
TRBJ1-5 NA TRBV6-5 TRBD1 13 TGTGCCAGCAGAGGGGGCGGGAATCAGCCCCAGCATTTT CASRGGGNQPQHF
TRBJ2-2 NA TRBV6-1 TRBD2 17 TGTGCCAGCAGTGAAAAGGGACTAGCGGGATCGGGCGGGGAGCTGTTTTTT CASSEKGLAGSGGELFF
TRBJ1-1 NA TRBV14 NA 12 TGTGCCAGCAGCGGGGCCCGGGGTGAAGCTTTCTTT CASSGARGEAFF
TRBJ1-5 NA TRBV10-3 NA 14 TGTGCCATCAGAGACAGTTTAAGCAATCAGCCCCAGCATTTT CAIRDSLSNQPQHF
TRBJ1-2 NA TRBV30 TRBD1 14 TGTGCCTCCCGATACCCCGGGACAGGAGGCGGCTACACCTTC CASRYPGTGGGYTF
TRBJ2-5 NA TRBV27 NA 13 TGTGCCAGCAGTCGATCCCAAGGGGAGACCCAGTACTTC CASSRSQGETQYF
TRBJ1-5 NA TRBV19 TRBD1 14 TGTGCCAGTACTCTCCGGACAGGGGGACAGCCCCAGCATTTT CASTLRTGGQPQHF
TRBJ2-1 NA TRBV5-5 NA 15 TGTGCCAGCAGCCCCTACAGGGAATTGGACAATGAGCAGTTCTTC CASSPYRELDNEQFF
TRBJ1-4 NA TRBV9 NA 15 TGTGCCAGCAGCGTAGAGGTGGGGAGCGGTGAAAAACTGTTTTTT CASSVEVGSGEKLFF
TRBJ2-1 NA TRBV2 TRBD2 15 TGTGCCAGCAGGTGGGGCGGGGGCTCCTACAATGAGCAGTTCTTC CASRWGGGSYNEQFF
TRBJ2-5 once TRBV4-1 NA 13 TGCGCCAGCAGCAAGGGGAGTCAAGAGACCCAGTACTTC CASSKGSQETQYF